The rows below give T cell receptor beta chains drawn from one sample of a study of T cells in Graves' hyperthyroidism and ophthalmopathy. One entry per CDR3 protein, called by TCRdb with MiXCR from the multiplex PCR reads. Of about 350,000 distinct CDR3 sequences listed, roughly 18% are singletons. Sequencing input: blood. These receptors were taken from a woman between 40 and 50 years old with Graves' ophthalmopathy. Both conserved end residues are part of each CDR3. D genes are given only for firm matches.

CDR3 protein | J gene | D gene | V gene
CASSQEAGYEQYF | TRBJ2-7 | - | TRBV4-3
CASSPQPSDQPQHF | TRBJ1-5 | - | TRBV18
CASSYSGQGNQPQHF | TRBJ1-5 | TRBD1 | TRBV6-2/TRBV6-3
CASSLQSNQPQHF | TRBJ1-5 | - | TRBV27
CASSSSPDSAKWAFF | TRBJ1-1 | - | TRBV7-6
CASSLSAGSNYGYTF | TRBJ1-2 | - | TRBV28
CASSTRTSGRVGEQYF | TRBJ2-7 | TRBD2 | TRBV28
CSARRGEGFQPQHF | TRBJ1-5 | - | TRBV20-1
CATYRDSGANVLTF | TRBJ2-6 | - | TRBV28
CASSLYTAPYEQYF | TRBJ2-7 | - | TRBV7-8
CASSQDTGNTEAFF | TRBJ1-1 | - | TRBV3-1
CASRVTSGARGNEQYF | TRBJ2-7 | TRBD2 | TRBV2
CASSWNRDYEQYF | TRBJ2-7 | - | TRBV6-5
CASTNNSPLHF | TRBJ1-6 | - | TRBV2
CASSYSTGFDYGYTF | TRBJ1-2 | TRBD1 | TRBV7-2
CASSVYENSPLHF | TRBJ1-6 | - | TRBV2
CASSPTDYYEQYF | TRBJ2-7 | - | TRBV3-1
CASSDTGGRQPQHF | TRBJ1-5 | TRBD1 | TRBV6-2/TRBV6-3
CASSSGEPQHF | TRBJ1-5 | - | TRBV6-2/TRBV6-3
CASLGLAGQVEQYF | TRBJ2-7 | TRBD2 | TRBV28
CASSQVIGGQTTSYGQYF | TRBJ2-7 | - | TRBV4-1
CATSRDLGDGKTQYF | TRBJ2-5 | - | TRBV15
CASSLASGGGSYEQYF | TRBJ2-7 | - | TRBV5-1
CASRVAYQETQYF | TRBJ2-5 | - | TRBV12-3/TRBV12-4
CASTLQPQETQYF | TRBJ2-5 | - | TRBV6-1
CASSYRRIFF | TRBJ1-1 | - | TRBV6-2/TRBV6-3
CASSVGGVYQETQYF | TRBJ2-5 | - | TRBV9
CATSRDLGMGETQYF | TRBJ2-5 | - | TRBV15
CASSESRQRVSSYEQYF | TRBJ2-7 | - | TRBV2
CASRVAGGNEQFF | TRBJ2-1 | TRBD2 | TRBV10-2
CAWGRGSYEQYF | TRBJ2-7 | - | TRBV30
CASSLGANYEQYF | TRBJ2-7 | - | TRBV12-3/TRBV12-4